The present T cell receptor beta chain was sequenced within a study of blood T cells in healthy people across ages. Findings and limits, study-wide: Versus aged donors, long-lived donors had higher diversity and more naive CD4+ cells. Naive T cell percentage showed a strong correlation with TCR beta diversity.

Every donor gave ten milliliters of peripheral blood. PCR was performed a second time for about 7 to 11 cycles using a sample-barcoded 5' primer and a J-beta primer mix. A tag from a template-switch adaptor with 12 random nucleotides marked each cDNA molecule. TCRdb passed the 5' RACE reads through MiXCR, listing each CDR3 protein once. The sample carries 650,000 to 800,000 distinct CDR3 sequences, 44% recorded once. A note on this clonotype: The target antigen is unknown.

The clonotype was recovered from a man between 60 and 75 years old in good health. The sequenced sample was blood.

The CDR3 bases are TGCAGCGTTGAAGTCAGGACAGACACTGAAGCTTTCTTT. Translating gives CSVEVRTDTEAFF. This chain joins TRBV29-1 and TRBJ1-1, with a weak D call TRBD1 (6 bases). CDR3 size: 13 residues. V lost 1 base and J lost 3, with 9 bases in between. Germline values: CDR1 SQVTM, CDR2 ANQGSEA.